This TCR beta chain came from a study of control samples from healthy donors and cancer patients. The germline V gene encodes CDR1 MNHEY and CDR2 SVGAGI. V lost 6 bases and J 2 bases, leaving 12 bases between the germline ends. The CDR3 is made up of 14 amino acids. This clone was detected only a few times. Clones were read by immunoSEQ multiplex PCR, and TCRdb kept only the in-frame ones, dropping some. This sample carries some 150,000 clones, about 93% of them seen once, and the ten largest clones take over 2%. The specimen sequenced was blood. This sequence originates from a man aged 50 to 59 in good health. The genes are TRBV6-5 and TRBJ2-3, with D perhaps TRBD1 (5 bases). The DNA for the CDR3 is TGTGCCAGCAGGGCAATAGGGGCCACAGATACGCAGTATTTT. Translated, it gives CASRAIGATDTQYF.